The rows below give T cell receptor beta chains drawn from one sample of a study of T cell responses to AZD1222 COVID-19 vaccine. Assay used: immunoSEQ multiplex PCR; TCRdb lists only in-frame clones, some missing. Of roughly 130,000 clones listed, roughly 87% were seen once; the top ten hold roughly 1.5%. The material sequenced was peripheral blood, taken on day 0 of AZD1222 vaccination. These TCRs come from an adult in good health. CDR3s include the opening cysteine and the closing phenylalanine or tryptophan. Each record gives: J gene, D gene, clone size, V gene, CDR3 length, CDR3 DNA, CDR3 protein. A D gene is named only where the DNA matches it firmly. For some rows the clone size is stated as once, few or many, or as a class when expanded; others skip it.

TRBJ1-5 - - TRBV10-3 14 TGTGCCATCAGTGAGGGTCAAGGCAATCAGCCCCAGCATTTT CAISEGQGNQPQHF
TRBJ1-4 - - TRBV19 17 TGTGCCAGTAGTATTCGAAATTTGGTCTCAACTAATGAAAAACTGTTTTTT CASSIRNLVSTNEKLFF
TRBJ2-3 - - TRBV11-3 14 TGTGCCAGCAGCTTAGGCGGGCCCACAGATACGCAGTATTTT CASSLGGPTDTQYF
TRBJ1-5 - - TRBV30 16 TGTGCCTGGTCGCAAAGACTGGCGGGACTTAATCAGCCCCAGCATTTT CAWSQRLAGLNQPQHF
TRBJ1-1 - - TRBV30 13 TGTGCTTCACGGGACTTCGCGAACACTGAAGCTTTCTTT CASRDFANTEAFF
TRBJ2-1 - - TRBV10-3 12 TGTGCCATCAGTGAGTCTCGCAATGAGCAGTTCTTC CAISESRNEQFF
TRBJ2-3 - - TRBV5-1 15 TGCGCCAGCAGCTTACCGGGACCAGGAGGAGATACGCAGTATTTT CASSLPGPGGDTQYF
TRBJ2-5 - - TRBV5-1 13 TGCGCCAGCAGCTTGGGACTCGAGGAGACCCAGTACTTC CASSLGLEETQYF
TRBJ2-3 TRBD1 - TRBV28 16 TGTGCCAGCAGTTCACTATCAGGGGGTCGGTTGGATACGCAGTATTTT CASSSLSGGRLDTQYF
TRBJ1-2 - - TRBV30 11 TGTGCCTGGAGTGTAGGGTATGGCTACACCTTC CAWSVGYGYTF
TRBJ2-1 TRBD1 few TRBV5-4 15 TGTGCCAGCAGCTTAGGACAGGGTTCCTACAATGAGCAGTTCTTC CASSLGQGSYNEQFF
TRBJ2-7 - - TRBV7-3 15 TGTGCCAGCAGCTTAGGGGCGGGGGCCGCCTACGAGCAGTACTTC CASSLGAGAAYEQYF
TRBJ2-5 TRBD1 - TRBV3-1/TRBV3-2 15 TGTGCCACCAGAAAAGAGGACAGGGCACAAGAGACCCAGTACTTC CATRKEDRAQETQYF
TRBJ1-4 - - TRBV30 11 TGTGCCTGGGGGCTGGGGGAAAAACTGTTTTTT CAWGLGEKLFF
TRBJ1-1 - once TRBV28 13 TGTGCCAGCAGTTTAGTCGGGCAGTTTGAAGCTTTCTTT CASSLVGQFEAFF
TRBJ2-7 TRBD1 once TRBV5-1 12 TGCGCCAGCAGCATACGACAGGGCGAGCAGTACTTC CASSIRQGEQYF
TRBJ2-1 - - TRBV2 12 TGTGCCAGCACCCGGACCTACAATGAGCAGTTCTTC CASTRTYNEQFF
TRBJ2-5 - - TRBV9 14 TGTGCCAGCAGCATCCGAAGTGACCGAGGTACCCAGTACTTC CASSIRSDRGTQYF
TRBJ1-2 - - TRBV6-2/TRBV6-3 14 TGTGCCAGCAACCCAGGGACGACTAACTATGGCTACACCTTC CASNPGTTNYGYTF
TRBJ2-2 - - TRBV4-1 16 TGCGCCAGCAGCCACCCGGTGGGGGGAAACACCGGGGAGCTGTTTTTT CASSHPVGGNTGELFF
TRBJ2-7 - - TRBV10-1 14 TGCGCCAGCAGGGTGGGGAGGGAGGGGGTAGAGCAGTACTTC CASRVGREGVEQYF
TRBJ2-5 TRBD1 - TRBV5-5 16 TGTGCCACCAAAGCCGGGACGACTTCACAGGGGGAGACCCAGTACTTC CATKAGTTSQGETQYF